The 14 T cell receptor beta chains below were found in one sample sequenced in a study of cytomegalovirus exposure and HLA in healthy donors. The PCR ran on 60 Vbeta and 13 Jbeta primers. Assay: immunoSEQ multiplex PCR; the TCRdb copy retains only in-frame clones and omits some. The sample has some 140,000 clones, around 75% seen once. The specimen was PBMCs. The receptors shown here come from a man in his thirties or forties in good health and CMV-seronegative.

This rearrangement joins TRBV5-1 to TRBJ1-2, with 7 positions matching TRBD1. The germline gives CDR1 SGHRS, CDR2 YFSETQ. V lost 4 bases to trimming and J lost 4 bases; unmatched junction nucleotides: 13. This CDR3 contains 16 residues. The CDR3 bases are TGCGCCAGCAGCCCTGGACAGGAGTGGGGGGTCTATGGCTACACCTTC. It encodes CASSPGQEWGVYGYTF.

The V and J genes are TRBV13 and TRBJ2-7; TRBD1 matches 7 bases. Germline V gives CDR1 PRHDT, CDR2 FYEKMQ (reference sequence). V lost 3 bases, J lost 3 bases, and 5 bases stayed unmatched. The CDR3 has 14 amino acids. The CDR3 spells CASSLTGKVYEQYF. The CDR3 DNA follows: TGTGCCAGCAGCTTGACAGGGAAGGTCTACGAGCAGTACTTC.

The chain combines TRBV6-6 with TRBJ1-2; 10 nucleotides align to TRBD1. The V segment lost 6 bases and the J segment 6 bases; nucleotides outside the gene matches: 1. Germline CDR1 MNHNY, CDR2 SVGAGI (reference sequence). The CDR3 has 12 amino acids. This CDR3 reads CASRTGGNGYTF. The CDR3 nucleotides are TGTGCCAGCAGGACAGGGGGCAATGGCTACACCTTC.

The chain couples TRBV4-3 to TRBJ2-3; D is uncertain. Per the germline V gene, CDR1 is LGHNA and CDR2 is YSLEER. With 2 bases removed from V and 2 bases from J, the gap between germline ends came to 11 bases. The CDR3 is 15 amino acids. The CDR3 DNA is TGCGCCAGCAGCCAAAGTCGCGGAAACACAGATACGCAGTATTTT. This encodes CASSQSRGNTDTQYF.

This clone was detected a few times. The rearrangement uses TRBV19 and TRBJ2-1; tentatively, D is TRBD2 (5 bases). Trimming pared 5 bases from V and 8 bases from J, leaving 13 bases between. Per the germline V gene, CDR1 is LNHDA and CDR2 is SQIVND (reference sequence). This CDR3 is 13 amino acids long. The CDR3 region is CASSPRGYDEQFF. The CDR3, as DNA: TGTGCCAGTAGTCCCCGAGGGTACGATGAGCAGTTCTTC.

This chain links TRBV5-6 with TRBJ1-3; no clear D gene. Trimming removed 4 bases at V and 4 bases at J, with 18 bases between. CDR1 and CDR2 (germline): SGHDT, YYEEEE. This CDR3 has 16 amino acids. The CDR3 DNA reads TGTGCCAGCAGCCTACTCTCCGGCCGGGAAGGAAACACCATATATTTT. Translated: CASSLLSGREGNTIYF.

Note on this clone: A junction boundary mismatches the germline segment, possibly from a read error. The chain recombines TRBV2 with TRBJ1-4; 8 bases are shared with TRBD1. Germline CDR1 is SNHLY and CDR2 is FYNNEI. The CDR3 is 15 amino acids. The DNA for the CDR3 is TGTGCCAGCACTGAACTGACAGGGGCGAGTGAAAAACTGTTTTTT. Residues: CASTELTGASEKLFF. The whole variable domain, filled in from reference TRBV2 and TRBJ1-4, reads EPEVTQTPSHQVTQMGQEVILRCVPISNHLYFYWYRQILGQKVEFLVSFYNNEISEKSEIFDDQFSVERPDGSNFTLKIRSTKLEDSAMYFCASTELTGASEKLFFGSGTQLSVL.

This chain links TRBV7-2 with TRBJ2-3; D is possibly TRBD2 (6 bases). The ends were cut back, 5 bases at V and 6 bases at J, with 21 bases in the middle. Per germline, CDR1 SGHTA and CDR2 FQGNSA. There are 16 residues in the CDR3. The CDR3 DNA sequence: TGTGCCAGCAGCCCCGAAACGCCATATAGCGGTGATACGCAGTATTTT. Protein product: CASSPETPYSGDTQYF.

The chain is built from TRBV4-1 and TRBJ2-1, with D maybe TRBD2 (6 bases). Trimming stripped 0 bases from V and 1 base from J, with 10 bases between. The germline V gene encodes CDR1 MGHRA and CDR2 YSYEKL. This CDR3 is 16 amino acids long. The DNA of the CDR3 is TGCGCCAGCAGCCAAGACTCTCGGGGGTCCTACAATGAGCAGTTCTTC. This encodes CASSQDSRGSYNEQFF.

The CDR3, as DNA: TGTGCCAGCTCACCGATGAACAGGGGAGTTGGTATGAACACTGAAGCTTTCTTT. Protein: CASSPMNRGVGMNTEAFF. This chain connects TRBV18 to TRBJ1-1; TRBD1 aligns across 7 bases. J lost 0 bases, V lost 3 bases, and 13 bases had no gene match. CDR1 KGHSH and CDR2 LQKENI come from the germline V gene. This CDR3 is 18 amino acids long.

The gene calls are TRBV9 and TRBJ2-1, with TRBD2 identical over 7 bases. With V trimmed by 3 bases and J by 0 bases, 3 bases remained unmatched. The length of the CDR3 is 15 residues. Germline V gene sequence: CDR1 SGDLS, CDR2 YYNGEE. The CDR3 DNA follows: TGTGCCAGCAGCGAGGGCGGGAGCTCCTACAATGAGCAGTTCTTC. As protein: CASSEGGSSYNEQFF.

The V and J genes are TRBV29-1 and TRBJ2-7; tentative D call: TRBD1 (6 bases). The germline V gene has CDR1 SQVTM and CDR2 ANQGSEA. CDR3 length equals 12 residues. Trimming shortened V by 3 bases and J by 2 bases, and 8 bases separated the two germline ends. CDR3 DNA sequence: TGCAGCGTTGAGGACAGCCCCTACGAGCAGTACTTC. It is translated as CSVEDSPYEQYF.

This clone was observed a handful of times. The chain uses TRBV4-3 and TRBJ1-2; TRBD1 is a possible D gene (6 bases). CDR3 length: 14 residues. Trimming stripped 2 bases from V and 1 base from J, with 8 bases between. Per germline, CDR1 LGHNA and CDR2 YSLEER. The CDR3: CASSQRTDNYGYTF. The CDR3 nucleotides read TGCGCCAGCAGCCAACGGACAGATAACTATGGCTACACCTTC.

The J gene is TRBJ2-1, the V gene TRBV29-1, with D perhaps TRBD2 (6 bases). The CDR3 is made up of 13 amino acids. Per germline, CDR1 SQVTM and CDR2 ANQGSEA. Trimming took 6 bases from V and 9 from J, leaving 18 bases between them. The CDR3: CSVESDGGIEQFF. For the CDR3, the DNA is TGCAGCGTGGAATCGGACGGAGGGATTGAGCAGTTCTTC.